A selection of T cell receptor beta chains follows, all from one sample in a study of cytomegalovirus exposure and HLA in healthy donors. Repertoires were generated with immunoSEQ multiplex PCR, while TCRdb's copy carries only in-frame clones and drops some. The sample records about 140,000 clones, 91% being singletons. What was sequenced was PBMCs. Every receptor here comes from a man younger than 35 in good health and CMV-seronegative. CDR3s include the opening cysteine and the closing phenylalanine or tryptophan. Fields, in order: J gene, V gene, D gene, clone size, CDR3 protein, CDR3 DNA. The D gene is left open where the match is weak. The listing skips clone size in some rows; elsewhere it reads once, few, many or a size class.

>TRBJ1-6|TRBV6-5|TRBD1|few
CASSLTGTANSPLHF
TGTGCCAGCAGTTTAACCGGGACAGCTAATTCACCCCTCCACTTT
>TRBJ1-6|TRBV18|NA|few
CASSPYNTNSPLHF
TGTGCCAGCTCACCTTACAACACGAATTCACCCCTCCACTTT
>TRBJ2-3|TRBV6-1|TRBD1|NA
CASSTGGWGDTQYF
TGTGCCAGCAGTACAGGGGGCTGGGGGGATACGCAGTATTTT
>TRBJ1-1|TRBV7-9|NA|NA
CALGGPDTEAFF
TGTGCCCTGGGGGGGCCAGACACTGAAGCTTTCTTT
>TRBJ1-2|TRBV19|NA|NA
CASTNPGTQGLANYGYTF
TGTGCCAGTACCAACCCGGGGACGCAGGGGCTAGCTAACTATGGCTACACCTTC
>TRBJ1-2|TRBV28|NA|NA
CASETPPFGYTF
TGTGCCAGCGAGACACCCCCTTTTGGCTACACCTTC
>TRBJ1-2|TRBV7-9|TRBD1|once
CASSSLQGSGYGYTF
TGTGCCAGCAGCTCCCTACAGGGGTCCGGCTATGGCTACACCTTC
>TRBJ2-1|TRBV7-6|NA|NA
CASSFGRVEQFF
TGTGCCAGCAGCTTTGGGCGGGTCGAGCAGTTCTTC
>TRBJ2-2|TRBV5-1|NA|NA
CASSLATTTNTGELFF
TGCGCCAGCAGCTTGGCGACTACCACGAACACCGGGGAGCTGTTTTTT
>TRBJ2-2|TRBV5-1|NA|NA
CASSLASNTGELFF
TGCGCCAGCAGCTTGGCTTCCAACACCGGGGAGCTGTTTTTT
>TRBJ1-3|TRBV9|NA|once
CASSVAGRRSGNTIYF
TGTGCCAGCAGCGTAGCTGGTAGGAGATCTGGAAACACCATATATTTT
>TRBJ2-5|TRBV6-5|NA|NA
CASNLDFQETQYF
TGTGCCAGCAACCTCGACTTCCAAGAGACCCAGTACTTC
>TRBJ1-2|TRBV27|NA|NA
CASSLSVPDSTIYGYTF
TGTGCCAGCAGTTTATCGGTCCCGGACAGCACCATCTATGGCTACACCTTC
>TRBJ2-5|TRBV27|NA|NA
CASSLGGLVGETQYF
TGTGCCAGCAGTTTAGGAGGGCTTGTCGGCGAGACCCAGTACTTC
>TRBJ2-4|TRBV7-8|TRBD1|NA
CASSRQGQGPNIQYF
TGTGCCAGCAGTAGACAGGGACAGGGTCCAAACATTCAGTACTTC
>TRBJ2-1|TRBV14|NA|NA
CASSQEVGGWDEQFF
TGTGCCAGCAGCCAAGAAGTGGGGGGTTGGGATGAGCAGTTCTTC
>TRBJ2-5|TRBV5-1|NA|NA
CASSPGLEETQYF
TGCGCCAGCAGCCCCGGACTGGAAGAGACCCAGTACTTC
>TRBJ1-1|TRBV9|TRBD1|NA
CASTSPTGPLSEAFF
TGTGCCAGCACCTCCCCGACAGGGCCCCTCTCTGAAGCTTTCTTT
>TRBJ1-1|TRBV6-1|NA|NA
CASLRGSTEAFF
TGTGCCAGCCTAAGGGGTAGCACTGAAGCTTTCTTT
>TRBJ2-5|TRBV7-3|NA|NA
CASSLTPGRETQYF
TGTGCCAGCAGCTTAACACCGGGGAGGGAGACCCAGTACTTC
>TRBJ2-3|TRBV9|NA|NA
CASSVDGSLRTDTQYF
TGTGCCAGCAGCGTAGACGGGAGCTTGCGCACAGATACGCAGTATTTT
>TRBJ2-1|TRBV5-6|TRBD2|NA
CASSLSGAPYNEQFF
TGTGCCAGCAGCTTAAGCGGGGCTCCTTACAATGAGCAGTTCTTC
>TRBJ2-2|TRBV10-1|NA|NA
CASSGGLAATGELFF
TGCGCCAGCAGTGGGGGACTGGCGGCCACCGGGGAGCTGTTTTTT
>TRBJ2-3|TRBV18|NA|NA
CASSPWPTGRGADTQYF
TGTGCCAGCTCACCGTGGCCTACAGGGAGAGGGGCAGATACGCAGTATTTT
>TRBJ1-1|TRBV6-1|NA|NA
CASSGNRVNTEAFF
TGTGCCAGCAGTGGAAACAGGGTGAACACTGAAGCTTTCTTT
>TRBJ2-5|TRBV7-2|NA|NA
CASSLGGGVQETQYF
TGTGCCAGCAGCTTAGGAGGCGGGGTCCAAGAGACCCAGTACTTC
>TRBJ1-3|TRBV9|NA|NA
CASSVGGRAGNTIYF
TGTGCCAGCAGCGTAGGTGGCAGGGCTGGAAACACCATATATTTT
>TRBJ2-7|TRBV10-3|NA|NA
CAISESRREQYF
TGTGCCATCAGTGAGTCTAGGAGAGAGCAGTACTTC
>TRBJ1-5|TRBV5-8|NA|NA
CASSLAEFGFNQPQHF
TGTGCCAGCAGCTTGGCCGAATTTGGCTTCAATCAGCCCCAGCATTTT
>TRBJ2-1|TRBV5-1|TRBD2|NA
CASSLRLASGGPGKRNEQFF
TGCGCCAGCAGCTTGCGGTTGGCTAGCGGGGGGCCGGGAAAAAGGAATGAGCAGTTCTTC
>TRBJ1-2|TRBV6-1|NA|NA
CASSESVTTPPNYSYTF
TGTGCCAGCAGTGAATCCGTTACGACGCCGCCTAACTATAGCTACACCTTC
>TRBJ2-3|TRBV6-1|TRBD2|NA
CASSEEAGGSTDTQYF
TGTGCCAGCAGTGAAGAGGCGGGGGGCAGCACAGATACGCAGTATTTT
>TRBJ1-2|TRBV2|NA|NA
CASSQQGRGYGYTF
TGTGCCAGCAGTCAACAGGGACGCGGCTATGGCTACACCTTC
>TRBJ1-2|TRBV5-1|TRBD1|NA
CASSLDRQGQGPYGYTF
TGCGCCAGCAGCTTGGATAGACAGGGTCAAGGACCTTATGGCTACACCTTC
>TRBJ2-2|TRBV5-1|TRBD1|NA
CASSLGRGLDTGELFF
TGCGCCAGCAGCTTGGGTAGGGGGCTGGACACCGGGGAGCTGTTTTTT
>TRBJ2-3|TRBV5-6|NA|NA
CASSLAGQATQYF
TGTGCCAGCAGCTTGGCAGGTCAGGCTACGCAGTATTTT
>TRBJ2-7|TRBV5-1|TRBD2|once
CASSPGRSGGIRGYEQYF
TGCGCCAGCAGCCCCGGCCGTAGCGGGGGAATAAGAGGCTACGAGCAGTACTTC